The present T cell receptor (beta chain) was sequenced within a study of graft-versus-host responses after intestinal transplantation. The ends lost 4 bases at V and 3 bases at J; junction bases unmatched: 7. The germline V gene encodes CDR1 MGHRA and CDR2 YSYEKL. The CDR3 has 15 amino acids. TCRdb keeps only in-frame clones here, not all; method: immunoSEQ multiplex PCR. The sample includes about 15,000 clones, 38% seen only once; the top ten take more than 3%. Plating of 200,000 CFSE-labeled responder cells was done together with 200,000 irradiated, violet-dye-labeled stimulator cells. Study outcomes and limitations: Graft-donor T cell macrochimerism in patients accompanied high graft-versus-host to host-versus-graft clonal ratios in allografts.

Source: alloreactive CD8+ T cells from a mixed lymphocyte reaction culture, taken before intestinal transplant. Regarding subset: CFSE-low proliferating T cells sorted from approximately six-day pre-transplant mixed lymphocyte reaction (GvH or HvG direction). The rearrangement links TRBV4-1 to TRBJ2-7; 9 bases align to TRBD1. The clonotype comes from a human patient who received an intestinal transplant. CDR3 sequence (DNA): TGCGCCAGCAGCCTCGAACCGGACAGGGGCTACGAGCAGTACTTC. Translating gives CASSLEPDRGYEQYF.